This T cell receptor beta chain was observed in a study of cytomegalovirus exposure and HLA in healthy donors. Study conclusions and caveats: Analysis performed later found approximately 17,000 TCR beta sequences associated with HLA alleles at 0.05 false discovery rate.

Amplification used 60 Vbeta primers and 13 Jbeta primers. Sequencing was performed with immunoSEQ multiplex PCR; in TCRdb, only in-frame clones are kept and a portion is missing. Among roughly 150,000 clones listed, 82% were seen once. Germline loops: CDR1 MDHEN, CDR2 SYDVKM. With 4 bases removed from V and 1 base from J, the gap between germline ends came to 22 bases. This CDR3 is 18 amino acids long. Regarding this clone: What it binds is not known.

Sequencing was performed on PBMCs. The chain has TRBV28 and TRBJ1-2, with a tentative D call TRBD1 (6 bases). This receptor was taken from a girl aged 2-9 years in good health and CMV-seropositive. The CDR3 DNA reads TGTGCCAGCAGTTCATCCTCTGTGGGGACAACTTATAACTATGGCTACACCTTC. Translation: CASSSSSVGTTYNYGYTF.